The entry that follows covers one T cell receptor (beta chain) sequence. Its matching antigen is unknown. Both 60 Vbeta primers and 13 Jbeta primers went into the PCR. In the source study's methods: Per a later analysis, the number of unique TCR beta chains was about 80 million, of which 9 million to 14 million were shared. The protocol was immunoSEQ multiplex PCR, while the TCRdb copy is restricted to in-frame clones and leaves out a portion. V and J calls and clone size come straight from that table; D and trimming were deduced from the DNA. The sample includes about 130,000 clones, 70% to 80% of them seen just once. Though probably carrying unrecorded immune exposures, donors were nominally healthy at sampling. This specimen belongs to a study of cytomegalovirus exposure and HLA in healthy donors. Notes on the study in general: Rarity marked most TCR sequences, yet some public TCRs occurred in many donors. Cytomegalovirus-associated status was assigned to fewer than 200 TCR beta chains.

V lost 0 bases and J lost 0, with 11 bases in between. The CDR3 is 16 residues long. Germline V gene lookup returns CDR1 SGHNT and CDR2 YENEEA. The V call is TRBV11-3, the J call TRBJ1-1, with a possible D match to TRBD1 (5 bases). The source material was PBMCs. The sequence was obtained from a woman aged 50 to 60 in good health and CMV-seronegative. Here the CDR3 DNA reads TGTGCCAGCAGCTTAGATCTGGGGCAGGTGAACACTGAAGCTTTCTTT. As protein: CASSLDLGQVNTEAFF.